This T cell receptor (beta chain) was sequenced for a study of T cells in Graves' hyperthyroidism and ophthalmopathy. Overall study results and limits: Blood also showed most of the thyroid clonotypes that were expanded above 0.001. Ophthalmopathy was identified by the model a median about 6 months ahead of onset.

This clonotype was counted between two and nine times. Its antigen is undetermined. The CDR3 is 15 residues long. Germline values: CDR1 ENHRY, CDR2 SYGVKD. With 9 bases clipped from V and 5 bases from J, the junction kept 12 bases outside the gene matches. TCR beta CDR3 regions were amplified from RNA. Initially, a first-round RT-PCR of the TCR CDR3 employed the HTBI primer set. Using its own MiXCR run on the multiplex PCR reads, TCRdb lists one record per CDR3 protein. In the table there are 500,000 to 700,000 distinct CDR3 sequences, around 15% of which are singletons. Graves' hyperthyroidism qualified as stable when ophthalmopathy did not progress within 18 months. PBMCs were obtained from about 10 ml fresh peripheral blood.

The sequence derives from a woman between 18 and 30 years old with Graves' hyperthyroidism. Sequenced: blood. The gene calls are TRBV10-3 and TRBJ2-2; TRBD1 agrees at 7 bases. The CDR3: CAMLRGQIGTGELFF. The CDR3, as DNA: TGTGCCATGCTCCGGGGACAGATAGGGACCGGGGAGCTGTTTTTT.